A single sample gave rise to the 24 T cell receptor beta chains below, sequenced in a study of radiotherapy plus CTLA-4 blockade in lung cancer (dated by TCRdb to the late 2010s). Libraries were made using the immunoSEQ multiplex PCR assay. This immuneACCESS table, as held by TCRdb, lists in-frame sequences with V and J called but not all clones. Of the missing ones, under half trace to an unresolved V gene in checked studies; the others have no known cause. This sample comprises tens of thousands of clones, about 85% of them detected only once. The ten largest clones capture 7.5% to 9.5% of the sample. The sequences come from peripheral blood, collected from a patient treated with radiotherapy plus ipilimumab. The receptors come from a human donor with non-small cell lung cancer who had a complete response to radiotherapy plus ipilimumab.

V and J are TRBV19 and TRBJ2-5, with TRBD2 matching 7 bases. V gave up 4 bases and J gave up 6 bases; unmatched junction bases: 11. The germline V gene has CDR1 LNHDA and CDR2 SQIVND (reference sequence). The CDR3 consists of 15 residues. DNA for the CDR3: TGTGCCAGTAGTACCGGACGGGGGGAGGCAAAGACCCAGTACTTC. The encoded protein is CASSTGRGEAKTQYF.

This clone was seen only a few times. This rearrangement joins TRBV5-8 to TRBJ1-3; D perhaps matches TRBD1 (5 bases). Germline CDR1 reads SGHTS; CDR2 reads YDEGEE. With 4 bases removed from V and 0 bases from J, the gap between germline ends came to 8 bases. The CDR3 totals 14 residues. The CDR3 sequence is CASSRGVSGNTIYF. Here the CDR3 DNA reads TGTGCCAGCAGCCGGGGGGTCTCTGGAAACACCATATATTTT.

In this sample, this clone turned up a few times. The CDR3 region is CASSQERGNTIYF. CDR3 DNA: TGCGCCAGCAGCCAAGAAAGGGGGAACACCATATATTTT. The gene calls are TRBV4-3 and TRBJ1-3; tentatively, D is TRBD1 (6 bases). From germline, CDR1 is LGHNA and CDR2 YSLEER. V lost 0 bases and J lost 7, with 7 bases in between. The CDR3 covers 13 residues.

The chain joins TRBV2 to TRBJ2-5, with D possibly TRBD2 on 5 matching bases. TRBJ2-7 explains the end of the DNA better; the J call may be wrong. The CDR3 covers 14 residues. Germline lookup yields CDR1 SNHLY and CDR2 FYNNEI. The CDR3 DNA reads TGTGCCAGCACCGGGCCTGGAGGCCCTTACGAGCAGTACTTC. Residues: CASTGPGGPYEQYF.

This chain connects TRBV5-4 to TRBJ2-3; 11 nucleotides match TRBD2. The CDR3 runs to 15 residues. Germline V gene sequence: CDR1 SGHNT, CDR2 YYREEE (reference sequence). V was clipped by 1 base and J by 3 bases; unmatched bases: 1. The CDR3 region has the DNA TGTGCCAGCAGCTTGCTAGCGGGGGGAACAGATACGCAGTATTTT. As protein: CASSLLAGGTDTQYF. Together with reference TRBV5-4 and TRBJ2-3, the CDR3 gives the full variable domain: ETGVTQSPTHLIKTRGQQVTLRCSSQSGHNTVSWYQQALGQGPQFIFQYYREEENGRGNFPPRFSGLQFPNYSSELNVNALELDDSALYLCASSLLAGGTDTQYFGPGTRLTVL.

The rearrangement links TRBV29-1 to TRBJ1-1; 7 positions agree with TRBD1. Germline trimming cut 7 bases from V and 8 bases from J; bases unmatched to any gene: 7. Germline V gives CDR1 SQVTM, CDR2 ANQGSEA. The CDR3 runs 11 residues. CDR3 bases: TGCAGCGCCGACCCGGACAGGGAAGCTTTCTTT. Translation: CSADPDREAFF.

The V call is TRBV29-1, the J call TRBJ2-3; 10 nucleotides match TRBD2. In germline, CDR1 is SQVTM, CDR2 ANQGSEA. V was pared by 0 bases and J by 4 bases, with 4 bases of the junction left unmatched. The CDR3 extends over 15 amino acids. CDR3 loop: CSVEDSGRLSDTQYF. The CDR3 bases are TGCAGCGTTGAAGATAGCGGGAGGTTATCAGATACGCAGTATTTT.

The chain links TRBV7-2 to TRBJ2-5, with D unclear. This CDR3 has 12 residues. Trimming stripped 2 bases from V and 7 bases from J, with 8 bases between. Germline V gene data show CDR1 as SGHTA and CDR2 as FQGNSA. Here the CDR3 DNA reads TGTGCCAGCAGCTTATTAGCTCGGACCCAGTACTTC. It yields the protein CASSLLARTQYF.

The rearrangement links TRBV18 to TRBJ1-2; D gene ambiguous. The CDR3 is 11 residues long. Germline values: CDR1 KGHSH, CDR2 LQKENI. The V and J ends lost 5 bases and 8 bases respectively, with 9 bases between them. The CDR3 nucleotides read TGTGCCAGCTCAGACAAAGCCGGCTACACCTTC. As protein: CASSDKAGYTF. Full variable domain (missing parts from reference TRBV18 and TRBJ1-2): NAGVMQNPRHLVRRRGQEARLRCSPMKGHSHVYWYRQLPEEGLKFMVYLQKENIIDESGMPKERFSAEFPKEGPSILRIQQVVRGDSAAYFCASSDKAGYTFGSGTRLTVV.

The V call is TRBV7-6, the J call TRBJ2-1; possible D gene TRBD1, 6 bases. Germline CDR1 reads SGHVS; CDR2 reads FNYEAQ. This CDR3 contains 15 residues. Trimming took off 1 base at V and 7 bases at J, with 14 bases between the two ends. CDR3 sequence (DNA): TGTGCCAGCAGCTTAGTCCCAGGGGCCCAGAATGAGCAGTTCTTC. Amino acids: CASSLVPGAQNEQFF.

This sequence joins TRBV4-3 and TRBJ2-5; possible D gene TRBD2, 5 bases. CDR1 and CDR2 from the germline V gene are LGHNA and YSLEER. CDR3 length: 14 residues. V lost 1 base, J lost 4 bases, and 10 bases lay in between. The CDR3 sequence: CASSQGGGLETQYF. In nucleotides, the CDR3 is TGCGCCAGCAGCCAAGGAGGCGGACTAGAGACCCAGTACTTC.

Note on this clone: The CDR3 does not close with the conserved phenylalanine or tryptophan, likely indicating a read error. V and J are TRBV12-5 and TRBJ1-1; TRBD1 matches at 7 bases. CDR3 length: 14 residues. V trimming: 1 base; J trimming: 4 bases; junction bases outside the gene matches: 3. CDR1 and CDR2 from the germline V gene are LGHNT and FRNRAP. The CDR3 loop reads CASGLETGFTEAFL. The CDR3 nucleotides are TGTGCTAGTGGTTTGGAGACAGGGTTCACTGAAGCTTTCCTT.

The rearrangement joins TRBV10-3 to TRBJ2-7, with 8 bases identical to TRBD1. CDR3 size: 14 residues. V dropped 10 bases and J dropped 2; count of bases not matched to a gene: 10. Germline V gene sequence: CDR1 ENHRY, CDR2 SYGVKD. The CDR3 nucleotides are TGTGCCACCAACCGGGACAGGCGAACCTACGAGCAGTACTTC. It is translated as CATNRDRRTYEQYF.

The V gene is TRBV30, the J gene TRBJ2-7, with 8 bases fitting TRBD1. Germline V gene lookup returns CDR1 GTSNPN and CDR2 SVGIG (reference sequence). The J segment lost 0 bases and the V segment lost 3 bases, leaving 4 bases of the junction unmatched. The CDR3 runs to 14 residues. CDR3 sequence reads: CAWSRGRGSYEQYV. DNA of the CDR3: TGTGCCTGGAGCAGGGGGCGCGGCTCCTACGAGCAGTACGTC.

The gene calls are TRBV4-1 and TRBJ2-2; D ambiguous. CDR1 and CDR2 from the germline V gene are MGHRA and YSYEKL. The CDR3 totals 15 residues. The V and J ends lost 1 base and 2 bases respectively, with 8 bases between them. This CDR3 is CASSQVLKNTGELFF. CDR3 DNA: TGCGCCAGCAGCCAAGTACTAAAAAACACCGGGGAGCTGTTTTTT.

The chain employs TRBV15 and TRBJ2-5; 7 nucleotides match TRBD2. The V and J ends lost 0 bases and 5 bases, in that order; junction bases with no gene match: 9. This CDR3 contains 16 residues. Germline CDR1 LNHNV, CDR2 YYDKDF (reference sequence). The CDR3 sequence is CATSRDLAVGGETQYF. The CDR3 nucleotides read TGTGCCACCAGCAGAGATCTAGCGGTGGGGGGGGAGACCCAGTACTTC.

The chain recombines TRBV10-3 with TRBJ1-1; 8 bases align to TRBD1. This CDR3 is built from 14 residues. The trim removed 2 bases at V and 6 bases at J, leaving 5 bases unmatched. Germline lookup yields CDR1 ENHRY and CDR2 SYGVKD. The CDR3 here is CAISEGQGGAEAFF. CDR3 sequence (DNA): TGTGCCATCAGTGAGGGACAGGGAGGAGCTGAAGCTTTCTTT.

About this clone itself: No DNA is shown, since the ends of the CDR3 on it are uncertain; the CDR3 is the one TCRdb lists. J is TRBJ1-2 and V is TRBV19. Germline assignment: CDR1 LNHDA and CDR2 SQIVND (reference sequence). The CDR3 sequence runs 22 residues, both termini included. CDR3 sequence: CANHSVPVVSERCDMGNYGYTF.

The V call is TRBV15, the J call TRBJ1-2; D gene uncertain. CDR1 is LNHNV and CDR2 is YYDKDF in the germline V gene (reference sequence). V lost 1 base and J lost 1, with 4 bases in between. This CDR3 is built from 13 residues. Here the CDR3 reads CATSRANNYGYTF. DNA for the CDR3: TGTGCCACCAGCAGAGCCAATAACTATGGCTACACCTTC.

CDR3 bases: TGTGCCAGTAGTATTGGACTAGCGGACAATGAGCAGTTCTTC. Encoded protein: CASSIGLADNEQFF. This chain uses TRBV19 with TRBJ2-1, with 10 bases matching TRBD2. Germline V gives CDR1 LNHDA, CDR2 SQIVND (reference sequence). This CDR3 contains 14 residues. V shed 3 bases, J shed 5 bases, and the junction held 1 base outside the gene matches.

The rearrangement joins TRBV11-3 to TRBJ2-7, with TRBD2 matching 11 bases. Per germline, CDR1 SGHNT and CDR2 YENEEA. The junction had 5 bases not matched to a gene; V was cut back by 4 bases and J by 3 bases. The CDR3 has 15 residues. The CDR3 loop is CASSSTSGGLYEQYV. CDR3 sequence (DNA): TGTGCCAGCAGCTCAACTAGCGGGGGCCTCTACGAGCAGTACGTC.

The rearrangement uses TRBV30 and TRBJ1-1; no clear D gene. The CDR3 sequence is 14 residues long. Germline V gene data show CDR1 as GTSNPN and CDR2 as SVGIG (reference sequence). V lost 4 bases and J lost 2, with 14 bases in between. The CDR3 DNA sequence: TGTGCCTGGAACCTCAGGACGGGAAACACTGAAGCTTTCTTT. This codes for CAWNLRTGNTEAFF.

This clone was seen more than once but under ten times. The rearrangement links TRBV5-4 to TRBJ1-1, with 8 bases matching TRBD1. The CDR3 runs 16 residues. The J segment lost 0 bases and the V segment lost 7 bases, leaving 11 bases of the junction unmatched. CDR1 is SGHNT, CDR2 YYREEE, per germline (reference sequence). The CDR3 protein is CASSTGGEHMNTEAFF. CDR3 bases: TGTGCCAGCTCAACAGGGGGAGAGCACATGAACACTGAAGCTTTCTTT.

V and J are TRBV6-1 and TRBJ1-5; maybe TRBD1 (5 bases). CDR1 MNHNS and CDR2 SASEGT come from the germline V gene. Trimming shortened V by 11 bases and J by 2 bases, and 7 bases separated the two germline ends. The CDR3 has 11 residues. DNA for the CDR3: TGTGCCGCGGGGCGCAATCAGCCCCAGCATTTT. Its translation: CAAGRNQPQHF.